There are many counts of the clone carrying this T cell receptor (beta chain). Trimming at V came to 3 bases and at J to 0 bases, leaving 4 bases not matched to a gene. CDR3 size: 17 residues. From germline, CDR1 is MNHEY and CDR2 SVGEGT. This specimen belongs to a study of blood T cell repertoires in COVID-19. Assay: immunoSEQ multiplex PCR; the TCRdb copy retains only in-frame clones and omits some. The table has hundreds of thousands of clones, roughly 91% seen once; the top ten hold roughly a tenth. The chain has TRBV6-2 or TRBV6-3 and TRBJ2-7; 14 bases fit TRBD2. Specimen: PBMCs or T cells enriched from blood (not recorded which). This sequence was found in a woman in her twenties or thirties who had recovered from COVID-19. The CDR3 spells CASSYLGTSGGSYEQYF. DNA for the CDR3: TGTGCCAGCAGTTATTTAGGGACTAGCGGGGGCTCCTACGAGCAGTACTTC.